This T cell receptor (beta chain) was retrieved from a study of T cells expressing NK-cell markers (dated by TCRdb to between 2020 and 2021). Broadly, across the study: In sorted CD3+CD56+NKG2C+, CD3+CD56+NKG2C- and CD3+CD56-NKG2C+ T-cell subsets from eight or nine donors, TCR beta-chain repertoires were profiled. Among the eight sequenced donors, only one was HCMV-seronegative, while the other seven were HCMV-seropositive. Randomly selected healthy volunteers, three men and five women, were used as the eight sequenced donors. The libraries were sequenced on Illumina HiSeq 2000/2500, MiSeq or NextSeq, producing 2 x 150 bp reads. What the authors observed across the whole study: In roughly 6 donors, the dominant CD3+CD56+NKG2C+ clonotypes were among the top 10 CD8+ clonotypes and accounted for roughly 1.0-8% of CD8+ T cells. Whether the expanded NKG2C-expressing T cell clones were specific for HCMV antigens remained unclear. Those dominant clonotypes were again the most abundant among CD3+CD56-NKG2C+ cells in a few donors, at about 28.3-65%.

In the case of this clonotype: Its antigen remains unidentified.

Sequencing was performed on an Illumina HiSeq 2000. TCR beta cDNA libraries were made by 5'RACE template switching that added a universal primer site and unique molecular identifiers. cDNA synthesis was primed from the TCR beta constant segment, followed by two successive PCR amplification steps. The paper's processing steps were these. MIGEC was used to demultiplex reads and group the reads by UMI, and MiTCR was used to assemble and quantify clonotypes. To remove erroneous sequences, TCR cDNA sequences were retained only when supported by two or more reads. Downstream repertoire analysis used the tcR package, and clonotypes were matched across fractions by CDR3 nucleotide sequence plus V segment. VDJmatch was used to annotate antigen specificity against VDJdb, with one amino acid substitution in CDR3 allowed. Following TCRdb reprocessing, every CDR3 protein sequence forms one entry, and DNA is not provided. These V and J calls are TCRdb output, not the study's own analysis. This sample's clone table shows about 370,000 distinct CDR3 sequences. The ten largest clones add up to over 8.5% of the sample.

HCMV-specific IgG was detected in serum with a commercial ELISA kit to determine HCMV serostatus. Ficoll density gradient centrifugation was used to isolate peripheral blood mononuclear cells from blood. The CDR3 spans 16 residues, from the cysteine through the phenylalanine. The entry carries no DNA sequence. The germline V gene encodes CDR1 SGDLS and CDR2 YYNGEE. The sequence was obtained from a woman between 50 and 59 years old in good health. Donor details come from another sample of the same person, matched by shared clones. The sequence joins TRBV9 to TRBJ2-7; TCRdb proposes TRBD2, but this gene call is untestable without DNA. The specimen sequenced was blood T cells: a sorted CD56 or NKG2C T cell subset, CD4+ or CD8+ T cells, or bulk PBMC T cells (not recorded which). The CDR3 amino acid sequence is: CASSEGPGLESYEQYF.